This TCR beta chain is drawn from a study of T cells expressing NK-cell markers. Study results and caveats: HCMV specificity of the expanded NKG2C+ T cell clones was not established.

Details on this clonotype: What it recognizes is unknown.

The CDR3 runs 16 residues. Germline assignment: CDR1 LNHNV and CDR2 YYDKDF (reference sequence). No DNA is given; TCRdb re-called the 5' RACE reads and lists each CDR3 protein once. The sample is made up of 500,000 to 700,000 distinct CDR3 sequences, and the top ten hold roughly 3.5% of it. The sample comprised blood T cells: a sorted CD56 or NKG2C T cell subset, CD4+ or CD8+ T cells, or bulk PBMC T cells (not recorded which). The chain carries TRBV15 and TRBJ1-5; TCRdb's D call, TRBD1, is unchecked because there is no DNA. The sequence came from a man aged 18 to 29 in good health. The CDR3 reads CATSRDRGYSNQPQHF.